This TCR beta chain stems from a study of shared clonotypes between healthy human individuals. Study information: Per-donor plates numbered three CD4 naive, three CD4 memory, two CD8 naive and one CD8 memory.

In the case of this clone: Its antigen remains unknown.

Study results and caveats: Naive subsets usually exceeded memory subsets in estimated richness. The diversity represented, both genetic and in exposure history, was limited by few donors.

V lost 6 bases to trimming and J lost 6 bases, with 21 bases between them. The CDR3 runs 15 residues. The germline V gene has CDR1 SGHNT and CDR2 YENEEA. DNA at approximately 200 ng, around 30,000 T cell genomes, went into sorted-subset replicate PCRs. This table comes from immunoSEQ multiplex PCR, and its TCRdb copy is limited to in-frame clones, with some not included. Among some 2,500,000 clones, approximately 94% were seen once, and the ten largest hold 0.36%. The sample was naive CD4+ T cells from PBMCs. Subset indicated: CD45RA+ positively selected. This TCR was recovered from a man aged 18 to 30 in good health. Some clones in this sample may be carry-over from other donors' samples. V and J are TRBV11-3 and TRBJ2-7, with a weak D call TRBD1 (7 bases). This CDR3 is CASSFAGQPTAEQYF. CDR3 coding DNA: TGTGCCAGCAGTTTTGCGGGACAGCCCACTGCCGAGCAGTACTTC.